Detailed here is one T cell receptor beta chain. Produced via immunoSEQ multiplex PCR; TCRdb's table is partial and in-frame only. The sample yields 250,000 to 350,000 clones, around 89% seen once. The sample comes from a study of blood T cell repertoires in COVID-19. The CDR3 has 13 amino acids. Trimming cost V 4 bases and J 3 bases, with 10 bases left between them. Germline V gene lookup returns CDR1 SQVTM and CDR2 ANQGSEA. This TCR was recovered from a woman aged 60-75 years with acute or convalescent COVID-19. The material sequenced was peripheral blood. The chain recombines TRBV29-1 with TRBJ1-5; D unresolved. This chain's CDR3 is CSVVAGVNQPQHF. For the CDR3, the DNA is TGCAGCGTTGTCGCCGGGGTCAATCAGCCCCAGCATTTT. Together with reference TRBV29-1 and TRBJ1-5, the CDR3 gives the full variable domain: SAVISQKPSRDICQRGTSLTIQCQVDSQVTMMFWYRQQPGQSLTLIATANQGSEATYESGFVIDKFPISRPNLTFSTLTVSNMSPEDSSIYLCSVVAGVNQPQHFGDGTRLSIL.